Listed below are T cell receptor beta chains from one sample, sequenced in a study of blood T cell repertoires in COVID-19. Assay used: immunoSEQ multiplex PCR; TCRdb lists only in-frame clones, some missing. This table has more than 70,000 clones, approximately 86% appearing once. The sample was peripheral blood. The receptors come from an elderly woman with acute or convalescent COVID-19. Both conserved end residues are part of each CDR3. The D gene is left open where the match is weak. Only some rows state a clone size, as once, few, many or a class for expanded clones.

V: TRBV2; size: once; D: TRBD1; J: TRBJ2-6; CDR3: CASSRTGSGANVLTF; DNA: TGTGCCAGCAGTAGGACAGGGTCTGGGGCCAACGTCCTGACTTTC
V: TRBV5-4; size: -; D: -; J: TRBJ1-1; CDR3: CASGDSATEAFF; DNA: TGTGCCAGCGGAGACAGCGCCACTGAAGCTTTCTTT
V: TRBV7-2; size: -; D: -; J: TRBJ1-3; CDR3: CASSPARLAGNTIYF; DNA: TGTGCCAGCAGCCCCGCCCGACTTGCTGGAAACACCATATATTTT
V: TRBV11-3; size: -; D: TRBD2; J: TRBJ2-3; CDR3: CASSVGGAKDTQYF; DNA: TGTGCCAGCAGCGTCGGGGGGGCCAAAGATACGCAGTATTTT
V: TRBV6-6; size: -; D: -; J: TRBJ1-2; CDR3: CASSNRGNYGYTF; DNA: TGTGCCAGCAGCAATAGGGGGAACTATGGCTACACCTTC
V: TRBV3-1/TRBV3-2; size: -; D: -; J: TRBJ2-6; CDR3: CASSQGLVAGSSGANVLTF; DNA: TGTGCCAGCAGCCAAGGGTTGGTCGCAGGTAGTTCTGGGGCCAACGTCCTGACTTTC
V: TRBV9; size: few; D: -; J: TRBJ2-2; CDR3: CASRGQGSNTGELFF; DNA: TGTGCCAGCAGGGGGCAGGGGTCGAACACCGGGGAGCTGTTTTTT
V: TRBV14; size: -; D: -; J: TRBJ1-3; CDR3: CASSQVKGVGNTIYF; DNA: TGTGCCAGCAGCCAAGTTAAGGGAGTTGGAAACACCATATATTTT
V: TRBV5-1; size: -; D: TRBD1; J: TRBJ2-7; CDR3: CASSLPGQGAPEQYF; DNA: TGCGCCAGCAGCTTGCCGGGACAGGGGGCGCCCGAGCAGTACTTC
V: TRBV18; size: -; D: TRBD1; J: TRBJ1-4; CDR3: CASSLYRGLREKLFF; DNA: TGTGCCAGCTCACTTTACAGGGGGCTCAGGGAAAAACTGTTTTTT
V: TRBV16; size: -; D: -; J: TRBJ2-2; CDR3: CASSQYGNTGELFF; DNA: TGTGCCAGCAGCCAATACGGGAACACCGGGGAGCTGTTTTTT
V: TRBV15; size: -; D: -; J: TRBJ2-7; CDR3: CATSRDMGARYF; DNA: TGTGCCACCAGCAGAGATATGGGGGCGCGGTACTTC
V: TRBV6-1; size: -; D: -; J: TRBJ1-4; CDR3: CASSDRGEKLFF; DNA: TGTGCCAGCAGTGATAGAGGTGAAAAACTGTTTTTT
V: TRBV6-5; size: -; D: TRBD1; J: TRBJ1-2; CDR3: CASSNRGLDYGYTF; DNA: TGTGCCAGCAGCAACAGGGGGCTAGACTATGGCTACACCTTC
V: TRBV27; size: -; D: -; J: TRBJ1-6; CDR3: CASSLWGIGTLHF; DNA: TGTGCCAGCAGTTTATGGGGAATCGGGACCCTCCACTTT
V: TRBV14; size: few; D: -; J: TRBJ2-1; CDR3: CASSQGQSYNEQFF; DNA: TGTGCCAGCAGCCAAGGACAGTCCTACAATGAGCAGTTCTTC
V: TRBV28; size: -; D: -; J: TRBJ1-2; CDR3: CASGQGGYGYTF; DNA: TGTGCCAGCGGCCAGGGAGGCTATGGCTACACCTTC
V: TRBV25-1; size: -; D: -; J: TRBJ2-1; CDR3: CASRSGGSYNEQFF; DNA: TGTGCCAGCCGCTCGGGTGGTTCCTACAATGAGCAGTTCTTC
V: TRBV6-5; size: once; D: -; J: TRBJ2-1; CDR3: CASSGGGSYNEQFF; DNA: TGTGCCAGCAGCGGGGGAGGCTCCTACAATGAGCAGTTCTTC
V: TRBV19; size: few; D: -; J: TRBJ1-1; CDR3: CASTNRENTEAFF; DNA: TGTGCCAGTACGAACAGAGAGAACACTGAAGCTTTCTTT
V: TRBV19; size: -; D: TRBD2; J: TRBJ2-1; CDR3: CASTPRTSGIYNEQFF; DNA: TGTGCCAGTACCCCCCGGACTAGCGGGATCTACAATGAGCAGTTCTTC
V: TRBV5-5; size: -; D: -; J: TRBJ1-5; CDR3: CASSWGRGGWNQPQHF; DNA: TGTGCCAGCAGCTGGGGCCGAGGTGGATGGAATCAGCCCCAGCATTTT
V: TRBV3-1/TRBV3-2; size: few; D: -; J: TRBJ1-5; CDR3: CASSLGKVNVNQPQHF; DNA: TGTGCCAGCAGCCTGGGCAAGGTTAATGTTAATCAGCCCCAGCATTTT
V: TRBV4-1; size: -; D: -; J: TRBJ2-7; CDR3: CASSWDFTNSYEQYF; DNA: TGCGCCAGCAGCTGGGACTTCACAAATTCCTACGAGCAGTACTTC
V: TRBV20-1; size: -; D: TRBD1; J: TRBJ1-2; CDR3: CSANDAGGGYGYTF; DNA: TGCAGTGCTAATGACGCAGGGGGCGGCTATGGCTACACCTTC
V: TRBV5-4; size: -; D: -; J: TRBJ2-3; CDR3: CASSTKQGTDTQYF; DNA: TGTGCCAGCAGCACCAAACAGGGCACAGATACGCAGTATTTT
V: TRBV11-3; size: -; D: -; J: TRBJ2-1; CDR3: CASSLDGNEQFF; DNA: TGTGCCAGCAGCTTAGACGGCAATGAGCAGTTCTTC
V: TRBV3-1/TRBV3-2; size: -; D: TRBD1; J: TRBJ1-3; CDR3: CASSRQGGGNTIYF; DNA: TGTGCCAGCAGTCGACAGGGTGGGGGAAACACCATATATTTT
V: TRBV5-1; size: -; D: TRBD1; J: TRBJ1-6; CDR3: CASSDGQGDNSPLHF; DNA: TGCGCCAGCAGCGACGGACAGGGGGATAATTCACCCCTCCACTTT
V: TRBV2; size: -; D: TRBD1; J: TRBJ1-2; CDR3: CAGRTGSYGYTF; DNA: TGTGCCGGGAGGACAGGGAGCTATGGCTACACCTTC
V: TRBV11-2; size: few; D: -; J: TRBJ2-1; CDR3: CASSLRLDVYEQFF; DNA: TGTGCCAGCAGCCTCAGACTAGATGTCTATGAGCAGTTCTTC
V: TRBV2; size: few; D: TRBD1; J: TRBJ1-2; CDR3: CASRGQGDVSGYTF; DNA: TGTGCCAGCCGTGGACAGGGGGATGTATCAGGCTACACCTTC
V: TRBV18; size: -; D: TRBD2; J: TRBJ2-7; CDR3: CASSPTSGGTISYEQYF; DNA: TGTGCCAGCTCGCCGACTAGCGGGGGTACTATCTCCTACGAGCAGTACTTC
V: TRBV29-1; size: -; D: -; J: TRBJ2-7; CDR3: CSPKTGGRHEQYF; DNA: TGCAGCCCAAAGACGGGGGGCCGGCACGAGCAGTACTTC
V: TRBV6-1; size: few; D: TRBD2; J: TRBJ2-1; CDR3: CASSDATSVDEQFF; DNA: TGTGCCAGCAGTGACGCCACTAGCGTCGATGAGCAGTTCTTC
V: TRBV19; size: -; D: -; J: TRBJ1-2; CDR3: CASSGPRRGNYGYTF; DNA: TGTGCCAGTAGTGGGCCCAGGAGGGGTAACTATGGCTACACCTTC
V: TRBV10-3; size: few; D: -; J: TRBJ2-5; CDR3: CAISEREETQYF; DNA: TGTGCCATCAGTGAACGGGAAGAGACCCAGTACTTC
V: TRBV7-9; size: once; D: -; J: TRBJ1-1; CDR3: CASSPKGVHTEAFF; DNA: TGTGCCAGCAGCCCCAAAGGGGTACACACTGAAGCTTTCTTT
V: TRBV5-1; size: few; D: -; J: TRBJ2-7; CDR3: CASSSRQYEQYF; DNA: TGCGCCAGCAGCTCCCGACAGTACGAGCAGTACTTC
V: TRBV10-3; size: -; D: TRBD1; J: TRBJ2-3; CDR3: CAISEGDSSTDTQYF; DNA: TGTGCCATCAGTGAGGGGGACAGCAGCACAGATACGCAGTATTTT
V: TRBV3-1/TRBV3-2; size: few; D: -; J: TRBJ1-4; CDR3: CASSLRATNEKLFF; DNA: TGTGCCAGCAGCCTCAGGGCGACTAATGAAAAACTGTTTTTT
V: TRBV1; size: -; D: -; J: TRBJ1-1; CDR3: CTSSPWGPRGAEAFF; DNA: TGCACCAGCAGCCCTTGGGGGCCACGGGGGGCTGAAGCTTTCTTT
V: TRBV28; size: -; D: TRBD2; J: TRBJ2-3; CDR3: CASSSPRGGADTQYF; DNA: TGTGCCAGCAGTTCCCCCCGCGGGGGGGCGGATACGCAGTATTTT
V: TRBV6-6; size: -; D: -; J: TRBJ1-4; CDR3: CASSYSSGATNEKLFF; DNA: TGTGCCAGCAGTTACTCGTCGGGGGCAACTAATGAAAAACTGTTTTTT
V: TRBV27; size: -; D: TRBD1; J: TRBJ1-1; CDR3: CASSLRQGGAEAFF; DNA: TGTGCCAGCAGTTTACGACAGGGGGGCGCTGAAGCTTTCTTT
V: TRBV18; size: -; D: TRBD1; J: TRBJ1-5; CDR3: CASSPRAGGGDQPQHF; DNA: TGTGCCAGCTCACCACGGGCAGGGGGTGGAGATCAGCCCCAGCATTTT
V: TRBV5-1; size: -; D: -; J: TRBJ1-1; CDR3: CASSLVVGENTEAFF; DNA: TGCGCCAGCAGCTTGGTGGTGGGCGAGAACACTGAAGCTTTCTTT
V: TRBV5-1; size: -; D: TRBD2; J: TRBJ2-2; CDR3: CASSLAGGADTGELFF; DNA: TGCGCCAGCAGCTTAGCGGGGGGCGCTGATACCGGGGAGCTGTTTTTT
V: TRBV5-6; size: -; D: TRBD1; J: TRBJ1-4; CDR3: CASSPGQGRFATNEKLFF; DNA: TGTGCCAGCAGCCCCGGACAGGGAAGGTTTGCAACTAATGAAAAACTGTTTTTT